The present T cell receptor (beta chain) was sequenced within a study of T cell responses to AZD1222 COVID-19 vaccine. Study-wide findings and caveats: Reportedly, nearly half the spike-specific TCRs target unmutated variant regions. Donor demographics were predominantly white British with a female majority; clonal diversity may be underestimated. Among those given AZD1222, only six were seropositive at baseline. Dominant CD4 TCR responses targeted spike regions 160-218 and 743-854.

TCRdb's copy holds only in-frame clones and misses some; the assay was immunoSEQ multiplex PCR. This sample carries roughly 180,000 clones, approximately 90% of them seen once, and the ten largest clones take 1.5% to 2%. For this clone: Its target is unknown.

Germline CDR1 is SGDLS and CDR2 is YYNGEE. This CDR3 comprises 15 residues. The rearrangement uses TRBV9 and TRBJ2-1, with TRBD2 identical over 10 bases. The TCR sequence derives from an adult who received the AZD1222 COVID-19 vaccine. The sample was peripheral blood, taken 28 days after the second AZD1222 dose. The CDR3, as DNA: TGTGCTTCCCGTCCCGGACTAGCGGTCTACAATGAGCAGTTCTTC. This encodes CASRPGLAVYNEQFF.